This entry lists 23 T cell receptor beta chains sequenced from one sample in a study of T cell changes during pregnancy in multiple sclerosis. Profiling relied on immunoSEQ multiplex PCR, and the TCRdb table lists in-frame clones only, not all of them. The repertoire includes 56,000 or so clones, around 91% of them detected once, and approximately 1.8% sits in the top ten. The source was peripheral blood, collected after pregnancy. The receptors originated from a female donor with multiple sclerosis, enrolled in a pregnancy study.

This chain's CDR3 is CASSLVGTGDNYGYTF. The CDR3 bases are TGTGCCAGCAGCTTAGTAGGGACAGGGGATAACTATGGCTACACCTTC. The chain couples TRBV7-2 to TRBJ1-2, with TRBD1 matching over 10 bases. Per germline, CDR1 SGHTA and CDR2 FQGNSA. Trimming removed 1 base from V and 1 base from J; junction bases left unmatched: 3. The CDR3 runs to 16 residues.

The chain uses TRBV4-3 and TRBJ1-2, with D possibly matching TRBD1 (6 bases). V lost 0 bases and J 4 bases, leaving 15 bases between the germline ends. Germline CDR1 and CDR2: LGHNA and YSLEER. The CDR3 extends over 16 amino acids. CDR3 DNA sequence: TGCGCCAGCAGCCAAGACTACACGGGACACCTCTATGGCTACACCTTC. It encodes CASSQDYTGHLYGYTF.

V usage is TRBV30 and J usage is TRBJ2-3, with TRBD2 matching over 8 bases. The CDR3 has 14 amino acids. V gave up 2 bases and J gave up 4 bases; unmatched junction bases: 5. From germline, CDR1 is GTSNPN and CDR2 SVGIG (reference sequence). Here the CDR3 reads CAWSSRTSSDTQYF. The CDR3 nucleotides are TGTGCCTGGAGTTCACGGACTAGCTCAGATACGCAGTATTTT.

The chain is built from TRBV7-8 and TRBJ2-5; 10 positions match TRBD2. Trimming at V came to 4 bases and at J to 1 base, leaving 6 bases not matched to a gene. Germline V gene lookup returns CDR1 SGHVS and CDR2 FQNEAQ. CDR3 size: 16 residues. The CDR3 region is CASSSGLADFQETQYF. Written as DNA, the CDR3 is TGTGCCAGCAGCTCTGGACTAGCGGACTTCCAAGAGACCCAGTACTTC.

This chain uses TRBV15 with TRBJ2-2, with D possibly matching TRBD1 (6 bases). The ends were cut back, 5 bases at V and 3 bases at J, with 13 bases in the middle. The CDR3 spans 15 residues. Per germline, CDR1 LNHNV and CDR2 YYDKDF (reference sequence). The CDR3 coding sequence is TGTGCCACCAGCGAGCAGGGGAAGGACACCGGGGAGCTGTTTTTT. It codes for CATSEQGKDTGELFF.

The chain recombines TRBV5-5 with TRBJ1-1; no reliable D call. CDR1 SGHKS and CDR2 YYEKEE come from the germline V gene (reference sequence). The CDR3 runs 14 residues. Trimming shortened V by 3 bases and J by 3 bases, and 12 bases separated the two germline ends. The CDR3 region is CASSYWVQDTEAFF. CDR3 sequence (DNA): TGTGCCAGCAGCTATTGGGTCCAGGACACTGAAGCTTTCTTT.

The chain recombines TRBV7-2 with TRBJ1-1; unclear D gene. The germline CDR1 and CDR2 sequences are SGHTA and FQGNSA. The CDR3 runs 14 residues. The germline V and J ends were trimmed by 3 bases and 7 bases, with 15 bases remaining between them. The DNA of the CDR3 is TGTGCCAGCAGCTTCCAACGGGGTAGGAATGAAGCTTTCTTT. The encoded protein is CASSFQRGRNEAFF.

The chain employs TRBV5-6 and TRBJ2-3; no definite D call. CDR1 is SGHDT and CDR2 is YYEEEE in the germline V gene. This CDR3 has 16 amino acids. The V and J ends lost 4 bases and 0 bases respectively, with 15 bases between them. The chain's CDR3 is CASSPGVRLSTDTQYF. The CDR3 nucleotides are TGTGCCAGCAGCCCCGGTGTGAGATTAAGCACAGATACGCAGTATTTT. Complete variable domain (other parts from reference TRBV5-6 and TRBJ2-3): DAGVTQSPTHLIKTRGQQVTLRCSPKSGHDTVSWYQQALGQGPQFIFQYYEEEERQRGNFPDRFSGHQFPNYSSELNVNALLLGDSALYLCASSPGVRLSTDTQYFGPGTRLTVL.

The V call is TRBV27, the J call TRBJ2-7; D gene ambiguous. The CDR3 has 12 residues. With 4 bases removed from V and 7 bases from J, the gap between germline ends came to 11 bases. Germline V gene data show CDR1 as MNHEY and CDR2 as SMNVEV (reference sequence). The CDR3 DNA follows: TGTGCCAGCAGTTCGACTGGGTTAGAGCAGTACTTC. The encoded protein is CASSSTGLEQYF.

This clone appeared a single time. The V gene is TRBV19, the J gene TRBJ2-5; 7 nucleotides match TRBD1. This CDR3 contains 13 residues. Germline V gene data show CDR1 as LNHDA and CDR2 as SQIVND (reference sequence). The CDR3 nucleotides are TGTGCTAGGGGGCAGCCGACGACGGAGACCCAGTACTTC. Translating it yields CARGQPTTETQYF.

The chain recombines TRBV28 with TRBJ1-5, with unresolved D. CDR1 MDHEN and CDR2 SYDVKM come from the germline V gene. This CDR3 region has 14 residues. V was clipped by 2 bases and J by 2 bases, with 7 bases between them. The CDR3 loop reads CASSLIARNQPQHF. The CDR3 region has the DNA TGTGCCAGCAGTTTAATAGCACGCAATCAGCCCCAGCATTTT.

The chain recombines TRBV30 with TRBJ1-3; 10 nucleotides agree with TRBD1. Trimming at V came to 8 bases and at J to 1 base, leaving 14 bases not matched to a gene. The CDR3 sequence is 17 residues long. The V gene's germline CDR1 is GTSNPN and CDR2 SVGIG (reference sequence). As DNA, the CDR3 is TGTGCCCGAGGGGACAGGGGACGGGGTCGGTCTGGAAACACCATATATTTT. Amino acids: CARGDRGRGRSGNTIYF.

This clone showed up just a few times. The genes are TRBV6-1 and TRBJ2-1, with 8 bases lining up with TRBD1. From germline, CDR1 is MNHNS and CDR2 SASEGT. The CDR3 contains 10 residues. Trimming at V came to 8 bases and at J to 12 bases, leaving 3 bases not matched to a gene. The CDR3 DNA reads TGTGCCAGCGGACAGGGAAGGCAGTTCTTC. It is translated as CASGQGRQFF.

This CDR3 reads CAVLQGAGYTF. The CDR3 DNA sequence: TGTGCCGTTCTACAGGGGGCTGGCTACACCTTC. The chain combines TRBV6-5 with TRBJ1-2, with TRBD1 matching over 9 bases. There are 11 residues in the CDR3. The V and J ends lost 11 bases and 7 bases, in that order; junction bases with no gene match: 5. In germline, CDR1 is MNHEY, CDR2 SVGAGI.

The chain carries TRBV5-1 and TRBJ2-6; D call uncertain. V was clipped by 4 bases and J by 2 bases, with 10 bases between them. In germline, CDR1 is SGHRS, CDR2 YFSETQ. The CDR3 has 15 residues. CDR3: CASSPLSPGANVLTF. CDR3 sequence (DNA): TGCGCCAGCAGCCCCCTCTCTCCTGGGGCCAACGTCCTGACTTTC.

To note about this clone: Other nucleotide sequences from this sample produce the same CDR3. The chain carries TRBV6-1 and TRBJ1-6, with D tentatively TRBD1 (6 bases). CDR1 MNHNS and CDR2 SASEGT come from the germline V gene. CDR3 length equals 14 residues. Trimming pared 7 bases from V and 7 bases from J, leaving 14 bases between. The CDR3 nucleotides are TGTGCCAGCAAGATCGGGCAGGGGAATTCACCCCTCCACTTT. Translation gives CASKIGQGNSPLHF.

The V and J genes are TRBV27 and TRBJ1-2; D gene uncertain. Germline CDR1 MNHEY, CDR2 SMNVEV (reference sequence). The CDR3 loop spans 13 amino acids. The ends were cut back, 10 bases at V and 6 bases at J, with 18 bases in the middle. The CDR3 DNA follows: TGTGCCATGCGGACCCCCTCGGGAAATGGCTACACCTTC. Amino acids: CAMRTPSGNGYTF.

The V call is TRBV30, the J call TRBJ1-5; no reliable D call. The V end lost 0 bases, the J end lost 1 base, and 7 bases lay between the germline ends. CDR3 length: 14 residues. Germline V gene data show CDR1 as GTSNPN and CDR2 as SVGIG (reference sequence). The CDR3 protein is CAWSVSGSNQPQHF. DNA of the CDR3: TGTGCCTGGAGTGTATCCGGGAGCAATCAGCCCCAGCATTTT.

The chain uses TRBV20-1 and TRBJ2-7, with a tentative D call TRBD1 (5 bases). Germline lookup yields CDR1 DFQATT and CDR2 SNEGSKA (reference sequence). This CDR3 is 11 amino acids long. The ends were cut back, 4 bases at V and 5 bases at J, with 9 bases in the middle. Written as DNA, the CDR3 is TGCAGTGCTATGAAAGGGGACGAGCAGTACTTC. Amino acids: CSAMKGDEQYF.

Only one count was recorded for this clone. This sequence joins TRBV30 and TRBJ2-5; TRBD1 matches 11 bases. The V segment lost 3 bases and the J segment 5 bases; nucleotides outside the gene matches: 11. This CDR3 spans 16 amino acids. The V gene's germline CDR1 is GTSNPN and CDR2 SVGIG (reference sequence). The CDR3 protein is CAWRAWDRGSLETQYF. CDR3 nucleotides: TGTGCCTGGAGGGCATGGGACAGGGGGTCGTTGGAGACCCAGTACTTC. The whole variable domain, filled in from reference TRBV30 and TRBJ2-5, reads SQTIHQWPATLVQPVGSPLSLECTVEGTSNPNLYWYRQAAGRGLQLLFYSVGIGQISSEVPQNLSASRPQDRQFILSSKKLLLSDSGFYLCAWRAWDRGSLETQYFGPGTRLLVL.

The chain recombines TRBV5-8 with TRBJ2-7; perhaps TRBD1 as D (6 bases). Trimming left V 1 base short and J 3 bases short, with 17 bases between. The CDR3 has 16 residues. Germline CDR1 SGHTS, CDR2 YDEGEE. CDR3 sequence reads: CASSLSQGSGDYEQYF. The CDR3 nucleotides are TGTGCCAGCAGCTTGTCTCAGGGGTCAGGGGACTACGAGCAGTACTTC.

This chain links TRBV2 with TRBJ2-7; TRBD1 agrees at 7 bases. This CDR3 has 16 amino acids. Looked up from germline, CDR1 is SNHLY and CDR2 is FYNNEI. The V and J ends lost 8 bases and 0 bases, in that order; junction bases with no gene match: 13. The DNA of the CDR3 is TGTGCCAGCTGCCGTGGACCGACAGGGACCTCCTACGAGCAGTACTTC. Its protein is CASCRGPTGTSYEQYF.

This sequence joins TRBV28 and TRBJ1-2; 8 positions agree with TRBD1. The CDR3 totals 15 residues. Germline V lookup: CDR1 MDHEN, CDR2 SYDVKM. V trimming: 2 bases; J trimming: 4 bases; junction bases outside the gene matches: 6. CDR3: CASSLSRTGSYGYTF. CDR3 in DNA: TGTGCCAGCAGTTTAAGTAGGACAGGGTCCTATGGCTACACCTTC.